Below, 27 T cell receptor beta chains from the same sample are listed, as sequenced in a study of blood T cell repertoires in COVID-19. Data came from immunoSEQ multiplex PCR; TCRdb stores just in-frame clones and leaves some out. The table has about 62,000 clones, 80% to 90% seen once. The sample comprised peripheral blood. Source of these receptors: an elderly woman with acute or convalescent COVID-19.

This chain links TRBV6-6 with TRBJ1-2, with TRBD1 identical over 8 bases. V shed 2 bases and J 4 bases; nucleotides not matched to a gene: 0. The CDR3 is 13 residues long. Germline CDR1 is MNHNY and CDR2 is SVGAGI (reference sequence). CDR3 in DNA: TGTGCCAGCAGTTACACAGGGGGCTATGGCTACACCTTC. Translating gives CASSYTGGYGYTF.

This sequence joins TRBV28 and TRBJ2-7; 7 bases are a match to TRBD1. V was clipped by 7 bases and J by 2 bases; unmatched bases: 8. Per germline, CDR1 MDHEN and CDR2 SYDVKM. The CDR3 has 14 residues. The CDR3 nucleotides are TGTGCCAGCACCGAAGGGGGACAGACCTACGAGCAGTACTTC. Its translation is CASTEGGQTYEQYF.

This clone was observed a few times. The chain carries TRBV7-9 and TRBJ1-2; D is possibly TRBD1 (5 bases). The CDR3 totals 16 residues. The V end was cut by 4 bases, the J end by 4 bases, with 19 bases between. Germline V lookup: CDR1 SEHNR, CDR2 FQNEAQ (reference sequence). Written as DNA, the CDR3 is TGTGCCAGCAGCTCCCAAAATCCGACAGATTCCTATGGCTACACCTTC. Translated, it gives CASSSQNPTDSYGYTF.

CDR3 sequence reads: CASREQNSPLHF. The CDR3 DNA reads as TGTGCCAGCAGAGAACAGAATTCACCCCTCCACTTT. V and J are TRBV12-3 or TRBV12-4 and TRBJ1-6, with D unresolved. V lost 6 bases and J 7 bases, leaving 7 bases between the germline ends. This CDR3 contains 12 residues.

V is TRBV30 and J is TRBJ1-2; maybe TRBD1 (6 bases). The V gene's germline CDR1 is GTSNPN and CDR2 SVGIG (reference sequence). The CDR3 is made up of 12 amino acids. V shed 2 bases and J shed 8 bases, with 12 bases lying between them. CDR3 DNA: TGTGCCTGGAGTTTGGCAGGGGAAGGCTACACCTTC. Translated: CAWSLAGEGYTF.

This chain links TRBV5-1 with TRBJ2-5; D gene unclear. Germline CDR1 and CDR2: SGHRS and YFSETQ. The CDR3 consists of 15 residues. V gave up 4 bases and J gave up 6 bases, with 19 bases separating them. As DNA, the CDR3 is TGCGCCAGCAGCCCGGCTTTCGCGGCAGATAAGACCCAGTACTTC. Its translation: CASSPAFAADKTQYF.

The J gene is TRBJ2-5, the V gene TRBV5-1; TRBD1 agrees at 7 bases. Looked up from germline, CDR1 is SGHRS and CDR2 is YFSETQ. The V segment lost 3 bases and the J segment 2 bases; nucleotides outside the gene matches: 4. This CDR3 is 14 amino acids long. The CDR3 DNA sequence: TGCGCCAGCAGCTCCGGGACAGTTCAAGAGACCCAGTACTTC. It codes for CASSSGTVQETQYF. The full variable domain, completed using reference TRBV5-1 and TRBJ2-5, is KAGVTQTPRYLIKTRGQQVTLSCSPISGHRSVSWYQQTPGQGLQFLFEYFSETQRNKGNFPGRFSGRQFSNSRSEMNVSTLELGDSALYLCASSSGTVQETQYFGPGTRLLVL.

The chain joins TRBV6-2 or TRBV6-3 to TRBJ2-5; no reliable D call. There are 13 residues in the CDR3. Germline assignment: CDR1 MNHEY and CDR2 SVGEGT. V lost 6 bases and J lost 2, with 10 bases in between. The CDR3: CASSPRTQETQYF. The CDR3 DNA reads as TGTGCCAGCAGCCCGAGAACGCAAGAGACCCAGTACTTC.

This chain connects TRBV5-1 to TRBJ2-1; 11 bases map to TRBD1. The V and J ends lost 2 bases and 7 bases, in that order; junction bases with no gene match: 5. The CDR3 is made up of 15 amino acids. Germline values: CDR1 SGHRS, CDR2 YFSETQ. The CDR3 protein is CASSFGQGAENEQFF. In DNA, the CDR3 is TGCGCCAGCAGCTTCGGACAGGGGGCTGAGAATGAGCAGTTCTTC.

This chain links TRBV10-2 with TRBJ1-4, with 8 bases matching TRBD1. The ends lost 8 bases at V and 8 bases at J; junction bases unmatched: 4. Germline-derived CDR1 and CDR2 are WSHSY and SAAADI. This CDR3 spans 12 amino acids. CDR3: CASGQGGEKLFF. CDR3 nucleotides: TGCGCCAGCGGACAGGGCGGCGAAAAACTGTTTTTT.

The rearrangement joins TRBV19 to TRBJ2-3; 9 bases are a match to TRBD1. This CDR3 is 14 amino acids long. Trimming took 7 bases from V and 2 from J; bases not matched to a gene: 4. Germline CDR1 and CDR2: LNHDA and SQIVND (reference sequence). This chain's CDR3 is CASTWDRATDTQYF. The CDR3, as DNA: TGTGCCAGTACCTGGGACAGGGCCACAGATACGCAGTATTTT.

This clone appeared once. V is TRBV28 and J is TRBJ2-7; D possibly corresponds to TRBD1 (6 bases). The CDR3 spans 17 residues. V was pared by 4 bases and J by 7 bases, with 26 bases between. Looked up from germline, CDR1 is MDHEN and CDR2 is SYDVKM. The CDR3, as DNA: TGTGCCAGCAGTTCTCCCGCACTAGGGACCCCTAGGGGGGAGCAGTACTTC. Protein: CASSSPALGTPRGEQYF. Looking up the rest from reference TRBV28 and TRBJ2-7 gives the full variable domain: DVKVTQSSRYLVKRTGEKVFLECVQDMDHENMFWYRQDPGLGLRLIYFSYDVKMKEKGDIPEGYSVSREKKERFSLILESASTNQTSMYLCASSSPALGTPRGEQYFGPGTRLTVT.

The DNA for the CDR3 is TGTGCCAGCAGCTTGGGCAGGGCTACTTCACCCCTCCACTTT. Translating it yields CASSLGRATSPLHF. V usage is TRBV7-9 and J usage is TRBJ1-6, with a weak D call TRBD1 (5 bases). The CDR3 length is 14 residues. Germline CDR1 is SEHNR and CDR2 is FQNEAQ (reference sequence). V shed 3 bases and J shed 9 bases, with 12 bases lying between them.

This clone was seen more than once but under ten times. This chain connects TRBV28 to TRBJ2-5, with 10 positions matching TRBD1. The CDR3 extends over 15 amino acids. Trimming cost V 7 bases and J 4 bases; bases outside gene matches: 9. Germline V gives CDR1 MDHEN, CDR2 SYDVKM. The CDR3 DNA is TGTGCCAGCACCGGCGGGACAGGGGCGCGAGAGACCCAGTACTTC. It yields the protein CASTGGTGARETQYF.

This rearrangement joins TRBV5-5 to TRBJ2-3; no clear D. CDR3 length equals 15 residues. Germline lookup yields CDR1 SGHKS and CDR2 YYEKEE (reference sequence). Trimming shortened V by 1 base and J by 0 bases, and 9 bases separated the two germline ends. The CDR3 sequence: CASSLYSTSTDTQYF. CDR3 in DNA: TGTGCCAGCAGCTTGTATTCAACTAGCACAGATACGCAGTATTTT.

The chain joins TRBV6-4 to TRBJ2-7, with 8 bases identical to TRBD1. Germline CDR1 MRHNA, CDR2 SNTAGT. J was trimmed by 4 bases and V by 5 bases; bases with no gene match: 10. The CDR3 runs 15 residues. The CDR3: CASSNLGTGLYEQYF. The CDR3 region has the DNA TGTGCCAGCAGTAACCTCGGGACAGGCCTTTACGAGCAGTACTTC.

V usage is TRBV5-1 and J usage is TRBJ2-5; tentatively, D is TRBD2 (6 bases). V lost 7 bases, J lost 5 bases, and 15 bases lay in between. The V gene's germline CDR1 is SGHRS and CDR2 YFSETQ. This CDR3 has 13 residues. The CDR3 loop is CASAGGDGETQYF. In DNA form, the CDR3 reads TGCGCCAGCGCCGGGGGTGACGGGGAGACCCAGTACTTC.

The V and J genes are TRBV30 and TRBJ2-7; 7 nucleotides line up with TRBD1. This CDR3 has 14 amino acids. The germline V gene has CDR1 GTSNPN and CDR2 SVGIG (reference sequence). J gave up 1 base and V 4 bases, and 7 bases lay outside the gene matches. Written as DNA, the CDR3 is TGTGCCTGGAAAAATAACAGGGGATCCTACGAGCAGTACTTC. Protein product: CAWKNNRGSYEQYF.

The rearrangement joins TRBV6-5 to TRBJ2-3; weak D call: TRBD1 (6 bases). Trimming cost V 8 bases and J 0 bases, with 12 bases left between them. This CDR3 comprises 14 residues. CDR1 is MNHEY and CDR2 is SVGAGI in the germline V gene. The CDR3 DNA is TGTGCCAGCCATAGGACAGCTAGCACAGATACGCAGTATTTT. It codes for CASHRTASTDTQYF.

This clone was seen a handful of times. V is TRBV7-9 and J is TRBJ1-1; D unresolved. This CDR3 spans 13 amino acids. Germline lookup yields CDR1 SEHNR and CDR2 FQNEAQ (reference sequence). Trimming cost V 5 bases and J 5 bases, with 12 bases left between them. The CDR3 DNA reads as TGTGCCAGCAGCCCCCCTTCTTTGACTGAAGCTTTCTTT. Translated, it gives CASSPPSLTEAFF.

The V and J genes are TRBV7-2 and TRBJ1-4, with 10 bases that match TRBD1. Trimming took 1 base from V and 7 from J; bases not matched to a gene: 3. The CDR3 sequence is 15 residues long. The germline V gene encodes CDR1 SGHTA and CDR2 FQGNSA. CDR3 sequence (DNA): TGTGCCAGCAGCTTAGTGACAGGGGGCCGTGAAAAACTGTTTTTT. Protein sequence: CASSLVTGGREKLFF.

The chain is built from TRBV7-9 and TRBJ2-3; a weak D match, TRBD2 (6 bases). CDR3 length: 17 residues. Trimming left V 5 bases short and J 0 bases short, with 18 bases between. The germline V gene encodes CDR1 SEHNR and CDR2 FQNEAQ (reference sequence). The CDR3 loop reads CASSQAWEAASTDTQYF. The DNA for the CDR3 is TGTGCCAGCAGCCAAGCCTGGGAGGCAGCTAGCACAGATACGCAGTATTTT.

This clone was counted a single time. The V gene is TRBV18, the J gene TRBJ1-1; tentative D call: TRBD1 (5 bases). V lost 5 bases, J lost 0 bases, and 10 bases lay in between. This CDR3 region has 14 residues. Germline lookup yields CDR1 KGHSH and CDR2 LQKENI. The CDR3 loop is CASSGAIMNTEAFF. CDR3 in DNA: TGTGCCAGCTCAGGGGCGATAATGAACACTGAAGCTTTCTTT.

This chain uses TRBV30 with TRBJ2-5; D is possibly TRBD2 (5 bases). The CDR3 runs to 15 residues. Trimming removed 5 bases at V and 1 base at J, with 17 bases between. The V gene's germline CDR1 is GTSNPN and CDR2 SVGIG (reference sequence). The CDR3 reads CAWDKGLHTQETQYF. DNA for the CDR3: TGTGCCTGGGACAAAGGACTCCATACCCAAGAGACCCAGTACTTC. The full variable domain, completed using reference TRBV30 and TRBJ2-5, is SQTIHQWPATLVQPVGSPLSLECTVEGTSNPNLYWYRQAAGRGLQLLFYSVGIGQISSEVPQNLSASRPQDRQFILSSKKLLLSDSGFYLCAWDKGLHTQETQYFGPGTRLLVL.

The chain is built from TRBV6-5 and TRBJ2-2; perhaps TRBD1 as D (5 bases). The germline gives CDR1 MNHEY, CDR2 SVGAGI. This CDR3 has 15 amino acids. V lost 8 bases to trimming and J lost 4 bases, with 17 bases between them. CDR3 region: CASAWVQGGTGELFF. CDR3 sequence (DNA): TGTGCCAGCGCTTGGGTCCAGGGTGGCACCGGGGAGCTGTTTTTT.

The J gene is TRBJ1-4, the V gene TRBV5-1; no reliable D call. This CDR3 has 15 amino acids. Looked up from germline, CDR1 is SGHRS and CDR2 is YFSETQ. Trimming stripped 3 bases from V and 3 bases from J, with 12 bases between. The CDR3 is CASSSKESANEKLFF. CDR3 DNA sequence: TGCGCCAGCAGCTCAAAGGAGTCAGCTAATGAAAAACTGTTTTTT.

This clone turned up a few times. This chain connects TRBV30 to TRBJ2-7; tentatively, D is TRBD1 (5 bases). V was trimmed by 7 bases and J by 3 bases, leaving 10 bases between them. The germline V gene encodes CDR1 GTSNPN and CDR2 SVGIG (reference sequence). This CDR3 is built from 11 residues. CDR3 in amino acids: CAFYDSYEQYF. CDR3 nucleotide sequence: TGTGCCTTTTACGACAGCTACGAGCAGTACTTC. Full variable domain (rest looked up from reference TRBV30 and TRBJ2-7): SQTIHQWPATLVQPVGSPLSLECTVEGTSNPNLYWYRQAAGRGLQLLFYSVGIGQISSEVPQNLSASRPQDRQFILSSKKLLLSDSGFYLCAFYDSYEQYFGPGTRLTVT.